This T cell receptor beta chain emerged from a study of T-cell reconstitution after alpha-beta-depleted transplantation in children. This clonotype was seen many times. Its target is unknown. The study, taken as a whole, reports: About two months after transplant, alpha-beta T cells reportedly came from several hundred expanded graft clones. Diversity and T-cell counts at one year after transplant derived mostly from new T cells.

Preparation of the TCRbeta library involved a method that used unique molecular identifiers. A single record per CDR3 protein comes from TCRdb applying MiXCR to the PCR reads. The sample records over 450,000 distinct CDR3 sequences, approximately 10% being singletons. Germline lookup yields CDR1 MNHEY and CDR2 SVGEGT. The germline V and J ends were trimmed by 3 bases and 3 bases, with 9 bases remaining between them. The CDR3 is 13 amino acids. Sequencing was performed on PBMCs, taken before TCRalphabeta/CD19-depleted stem cell transplant. V gene TRBV6-2 or TRBV6-3 combines with J gene TRBJ2-7; D gene uncertain. This sequence was found in a child younger than 10 with inherited bone marrow failure, due to receive a stem cell transplant. The chain's CDR3 is CASSYQASYEQYF. The CDR3 region has the DNA TGTGCCAGCAGTTATCAGGCTAGCTACGAGCAGTACTTC.